This TCR beta chain stems from a study of molecular identifiers for immune sequencing clone quantification. Germline CDR1 and CDR2: ENHRY and SYGVKD. Trimming took 4 bases from V and 2 from J; bases not matched to a gene: 8. CDR3 length: 16 amino acids. TCRdb re-called the PCR reads through MiXCR, storing one row per CDR3 protein. The table has about 640,000 distinct CDR3 sequences, about 20% seen once. Sequencing was performed on naive CD8+ T cells from blood, with Jurkat cell RNA spiked in. Described subset: FACS-sorted CD8+CD4-CCR7+CD45RA+ naive T cells. This clonotype was sampled from a human donor in good health. Some libraries in this study had Jurkat cell RNA spiked in. This chain links TRBV10-3 with TRBJ2-1; 7 nucleotides agree with TRBD2. CDR3 sequence reads: CAISGFKRGTYNEQFF. For the CDR3, the DNA is TGTGCCATCAGTGGGTTCAAGCGGGGAACCTACAATGAGCAGTTCTTC.